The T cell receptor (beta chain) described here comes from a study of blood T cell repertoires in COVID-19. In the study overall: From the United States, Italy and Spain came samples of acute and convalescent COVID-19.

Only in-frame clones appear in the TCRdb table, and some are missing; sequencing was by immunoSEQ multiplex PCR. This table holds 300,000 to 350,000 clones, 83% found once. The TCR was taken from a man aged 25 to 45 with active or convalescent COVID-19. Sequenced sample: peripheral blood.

The CDR3 DNA reads as TGTGCCAGCAGTGGGGGACTAGCGGGCACAGATACGCAGTATTTT. It is translated as CASSGGLAGTDTQYF. The J gene is TRBJ2-3, the V gene TRBV25-1; 11 nucleotides line up with TRBD2. The V gene's germline CDR1 is MGHDK and CDR2 SYGVNS. Trimming removed 4 bases from V and 1 base from J; junction bases left unmatched: 1. The CDR3 length is 15 residues.